Included here is one T cell receptor beta chain sequence, with context. This entry is derived from a study of cytomegalovirus exposure and HLA in healthy donors. Trimming pared 1 base from V and 3 bases from J, leaving 13 bases between. Germline CDR1 reads SGHNT; CDR2 reads YYREEE (reference sequence). The CDR3 loop spans 15 amino acids. Sequenced by immunoSEQ multiplex PCR; TCRdb stores in-frame clones only, minus some. Altogether over 100,000 clones are present, around 87% being singletons, with the ten largest covering roughly 6.3%. The specimen was PBMCs. This clonotype was obtained from a woman between 18 and 30 years old in good health and CMV-seropositive. V gene TRBV5-4 combines with J gene TRBJ1-1; TRBD1 is a possible D gene (5 bases). CDR3 coding DNA: TGTGCCAGCAGCTTGTTCCACAGGATTGACACTGAAGCTTTCTTT. As protein: CASSLFHRIDTEAFF.